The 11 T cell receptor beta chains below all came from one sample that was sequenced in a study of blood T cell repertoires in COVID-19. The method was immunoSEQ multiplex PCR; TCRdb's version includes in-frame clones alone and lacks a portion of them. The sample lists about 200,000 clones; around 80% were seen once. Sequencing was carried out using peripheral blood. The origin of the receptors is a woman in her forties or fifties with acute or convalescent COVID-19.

CDR3 residues: CASRGQGANYGYTF. The CDR3, as DNA: TGTGCCAGCAGAGGACAGGGCGCTAACTATGGCTACACCTTC. The gene calls are TRBV25-1 and TRBJ1-2; 8 bases agree with TRBD1. V was pared by 6 bases and J by 0 bases, with 3 bases of the junction left unmatched. Per germline, CDR1 MGHDK and CDR2 SYGVNS. The CDR3 is made up of 14 amino acids.

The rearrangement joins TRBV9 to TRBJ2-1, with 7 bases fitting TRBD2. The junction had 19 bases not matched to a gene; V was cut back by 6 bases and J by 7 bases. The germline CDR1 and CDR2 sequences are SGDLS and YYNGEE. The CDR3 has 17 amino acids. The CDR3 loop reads CASTQDARAGAGNEQFF. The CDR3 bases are TGTGCCAGCACCCAAGACGCGAGGGCGGGAGCGGGGAATGAGCAGTTCTTC.

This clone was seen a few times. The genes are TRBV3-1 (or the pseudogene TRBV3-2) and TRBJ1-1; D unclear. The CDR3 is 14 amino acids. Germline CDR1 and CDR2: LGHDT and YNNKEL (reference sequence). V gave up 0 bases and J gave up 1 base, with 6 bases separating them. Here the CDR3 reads CASSQDTGNTEAFF. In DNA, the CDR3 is TGTGCCAGCAGCCAAGATACGGGGAACACTGAAGCTTTCTTT.

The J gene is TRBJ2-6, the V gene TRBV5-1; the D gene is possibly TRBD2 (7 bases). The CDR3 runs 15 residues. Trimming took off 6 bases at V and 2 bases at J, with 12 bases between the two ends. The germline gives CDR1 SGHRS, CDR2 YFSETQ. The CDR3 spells CASTGGHTGANVLTF. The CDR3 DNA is TGCGCCAGCACCGGGGGGCATACTGGGGCCAACGTCCTGACTTTC.

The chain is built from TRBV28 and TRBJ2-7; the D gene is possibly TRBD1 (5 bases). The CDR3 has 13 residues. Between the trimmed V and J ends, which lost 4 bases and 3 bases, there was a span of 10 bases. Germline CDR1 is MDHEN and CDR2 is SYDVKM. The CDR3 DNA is TGTGCCAGCAGTTACAGGAAATACTACGAGCAGTACTTC. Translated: CASSYRKYYEQYF. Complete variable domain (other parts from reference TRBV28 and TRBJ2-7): DVKVTQSSRYLVKRTGEKVFLECVQDMDHENMFWYRQDPGLGLRLIYFSYDVKMKEKGDIPEGYSVSREKKERFSLILESASTNQTSMYLCASSYRKYYEQYFGPGTRLTVT.

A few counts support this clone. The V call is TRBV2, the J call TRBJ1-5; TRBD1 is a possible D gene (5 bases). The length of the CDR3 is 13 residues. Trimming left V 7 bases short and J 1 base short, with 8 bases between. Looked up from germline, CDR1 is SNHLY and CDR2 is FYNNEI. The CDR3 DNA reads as TGTGCCAGCAAAAGGGGAAGCAATCAGCCCCAGCATTTT. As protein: CASKRGSNQPQHF.

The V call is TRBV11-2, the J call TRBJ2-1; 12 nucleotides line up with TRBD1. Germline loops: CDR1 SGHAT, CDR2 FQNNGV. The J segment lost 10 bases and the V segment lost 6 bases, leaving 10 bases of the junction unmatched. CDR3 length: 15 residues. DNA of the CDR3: TGTGCCAGCAGGGTTAGGGGACAGGGGGCAGGGGAGCAGTTCTTC. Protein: CASRVRGQGAGEQFF.

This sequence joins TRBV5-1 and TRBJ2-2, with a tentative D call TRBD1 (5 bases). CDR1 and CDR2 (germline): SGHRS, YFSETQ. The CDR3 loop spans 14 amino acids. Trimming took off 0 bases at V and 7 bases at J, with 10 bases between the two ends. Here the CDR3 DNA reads TGCGCCAGCAGCTTGGAGGCAGGGCGCGGGGAGCTGTTTTTT. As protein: CASSLEAGRGELFF. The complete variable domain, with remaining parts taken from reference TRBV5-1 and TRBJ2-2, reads KAGVTQTPRYLIKTRGQQVTLSCSPISGHRSVSWYQQTPGQGLQFLFEYFSETQRNKGNFPGRFSGRQFSNSRSEMNVSTLELGDSALYLCASSLEAGRGELFFGEGSRLTVL.

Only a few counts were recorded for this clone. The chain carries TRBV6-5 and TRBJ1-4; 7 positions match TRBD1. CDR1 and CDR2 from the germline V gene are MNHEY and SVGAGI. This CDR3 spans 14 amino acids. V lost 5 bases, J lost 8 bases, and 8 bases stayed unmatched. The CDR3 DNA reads TGTGCCAGCAGTCGTACCGGGACAGACGAAAAACTGTTTTTT. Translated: CASSRTGTDEKLFF.

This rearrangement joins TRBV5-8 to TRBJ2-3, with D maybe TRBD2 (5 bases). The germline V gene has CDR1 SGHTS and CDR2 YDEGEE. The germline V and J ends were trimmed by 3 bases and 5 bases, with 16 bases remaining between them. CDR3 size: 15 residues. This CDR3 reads CASSSVFPAGDTQYF. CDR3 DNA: TGTGCCAGCAGCTCCGTCTTCCCGGCGGGAGATACGCAGTATTTT.

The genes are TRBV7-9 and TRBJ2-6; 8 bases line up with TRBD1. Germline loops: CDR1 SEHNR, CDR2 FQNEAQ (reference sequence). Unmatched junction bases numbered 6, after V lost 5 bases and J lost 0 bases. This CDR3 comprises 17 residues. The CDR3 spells CASSQTGAYSGANVLTF. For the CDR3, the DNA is TGTGCCAGCAGCCAGACAGGGGCCTACTCTGGGGCCAACGTCCTGACTTTC.